Listed here is a single T cell receptor beta chain. The CDR3 loop spans 17 amino acids. Unmatched junction bases numbered 8, after V lost 0 bases and J lost 4 bases. The germline V gene has CDR1 LGHNA and CDR2 YNFKEQ. Sequencing was performed with immunoSEQ multiplex PCR; in TCRdb, only in-frame clones are kept and a portion is missing. The repertoire holds some 47,000 clones, with roughly nine tenths as singletons. This sample was included in a study of blood T cell repertoires in COVID-19. Study-wide background: From the United States, Italy and Spain came samples of acute and convalescent COVID-19.

This sequence was found in a woman older than 75 in a cohort sampled during active or convalescent COVID-19. J is TRBJ2-1 and V is TRBV4-2; 8 positions agree with TRBD1. Sequences were obtained from peripheral blood. The CDR3 reads CASSQDPGGGTYNEQFF. The CDR3 region has the DNA TGTGCCAGCAGCCAAGATCCAGGGGGCGGTACTTACAATGAGCAGTTCTTC.